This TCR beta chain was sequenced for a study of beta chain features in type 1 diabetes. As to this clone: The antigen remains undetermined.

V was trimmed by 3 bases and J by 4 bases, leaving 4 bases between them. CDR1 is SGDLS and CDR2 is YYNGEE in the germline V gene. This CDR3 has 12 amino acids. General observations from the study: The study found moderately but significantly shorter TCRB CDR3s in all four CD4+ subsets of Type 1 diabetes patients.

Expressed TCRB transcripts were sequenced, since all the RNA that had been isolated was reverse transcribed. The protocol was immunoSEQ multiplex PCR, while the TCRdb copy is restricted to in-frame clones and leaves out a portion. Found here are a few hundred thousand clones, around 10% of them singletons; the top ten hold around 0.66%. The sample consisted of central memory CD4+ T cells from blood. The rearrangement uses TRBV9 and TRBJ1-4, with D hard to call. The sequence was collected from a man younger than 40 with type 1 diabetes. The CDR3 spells CASSGGNEKLFF. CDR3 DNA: TGTGCCAGCAGCGGGGGTAATGAAAAACTGTTTTTT.